The rows below give T cell receptor beta chains drawn from one sample of a study of radiotherapy plus CTLA-4 blockade in lung cancer. Assay: immunoSEQ multiplex PCR; the TCRdb copy retains only in-frame clones and omits some. The data show tens of thousands of clones, with approximately 77% seen just once and about 2.7% held by the top ten. The sample consisted of peripheral blood, taken from a patient treated with radiotherapy plus ipilimumab. The receptors shown here come from a human donor with non-small cell lung cancer whose response to radiotherapy plus ipilimumab could not be evaluated. CDR3s include the opening cysteine and the closing phenylalanine or tryptophan. D genes are given only for firm matches. A clone size is listed for some rows: how often the clone was seen (once, few, many), or a class if it is expanded.

DNA: TGCGCCAGCAGCTCCACCGGGACAGGGTGGAACGAGCAGTACTTC
CDR3: CASSSTGTGWNEQYF
V: TRBV5-1
J: TRBJ2-7
size: -
D: TRBD1

DNA: TGTGCCAGTAGTATAATCCGGGGGGACACTGAAGCTTTCTTT
CDR3: CASSIIRGDTEAFF
V: TRBV19
J: TRBJ1-1
size: -
D: -

DNA: TGTGCCAGCAGCCCTGAAATTAGGGGCCTAGGGAAAGGAGCTTTCTTT
CDR3: CASSPEIRGLGKGAFF
V: TRBV14
J: TRBJ1-1
size: -
D: -

DNA: TGTGCCAGCAGCGCACAGGGGGTACCCTACGAGCAGTACTTC
CDR3: CASSAQGVPYEQYF
V: TRBV9
J: TRBJ2-7
size: few
D: TRBD1

DNA: TGTGCCAGCAGTGCTTCTAGCGGGAGGGCCGTTGAGACCCAGTACTTC
CDR3: CASSASSGRAVETQYF
V: TRBV6-1
J: TRBJ2-5
size: -
D: TRBD2

DNA: TGTGCCAGCTCACCTGACAGGGCGGGGACTGAAGCTTTCTTT
CDR3: CASSPDRAGTEAFF
V: TRBV18
J: TRBJ1-1
size: -
D: TRBD1

DNA: TGTGCCAGCAGCAGTACTAGCGGCAAGATGTATGAGCAGTTCTTC
CDR3: CASSSTSGKMYEQFF
V: TRBV7-3
J: TRBJ2-1
size: -
D: TRBD2

DNA: TGTGCCACCAGCCCACGAAGACTAGCGGGGGGGCAAGAGACCCAGTACTTC
CDR3: CATSPRRLAGGQETQYF
V: TRBV15
J: TRBJ2-5
size: -
D: TRBD2

DNA: TGTGCCAGCAGCTTGATTGGACAGGGGATCACAGATACGCAGTATTTT
CDR3: CASSLIGQGITDTQYF
V: TRBV5-4
J: TRBJ2-3
size: -
D: TRBD1

DNA: TGCAGCGTTGAAAGCGTTAATCCCTACAATGAGCAGTTCTTC
CDR3: CSVESVNPYNEQFF
V: TRBV29-1
J: TRBJ2-1
size: -
D: -

DNA: TGTGCCAGTGGGACTAGCGGGGGGCCGCAAGAGACCCAGTACTTC
CDR3: CASGTSGGPQETQYF
V: TRBV2
J: TRBJ2-5
size: -
D: TRBD2

DNA: TGTGCCAGCAGCTCCTTGGGGGGTTATCAGCCCCAGCATTTT
CDR3: CASSSLGGYQPQHF
V: TRBV5-8
J: TRBJ1-5
size: -
D: -

DNA: TGCGCCAGCAGCCAAGATTTGAGCGGGAGGAGCTACGAGCAGTACTTC
CDR3: CASSQDLSGRSYEQYF
V: TRBV4-3
J: TRBJ2-7
size: -
D: TRBD2

DNA: TGCGCCAGCAGCCTTTTCACGGGGGGGATGAACACTGAAGCTTTCTTT
CDR3: CASSLFTGGMNTEAFF
V: TRBV4-3
J: TRBJ1-1
size: few
D: -

DNA: TGCGCCAGCAGCTTGGGGGCGGGAGCCTACAATGAGCAGTTCTTC
CDR3: CASSLGAGAYNEQFF
V: TRBV5-1
J: TRBJ2-1
size: -
D: TRBD2

DNA: TGTGCCAGTAGTATTTTCCATCTAGCGGGCAACAATGAGCAGTTCTTC
CDR3: CASSIFHLAGNNEQFF
V: TRBV19
J: TRBJ2-1
size: -
D: TRBD2

DNA: TGTGCCAGTAGTTTGGGGCCCTATGGCTACACCTTC
CDR3: CASSLGPYGYTF
V: TRBV19
J: TRBJ1-2
size: -
D: -

DNA: TGTGCCAGCAGCCTCGACCAGGGGGACACTGAAGCTTTCTTT
CDR3: CASSLDQGDTEAFF
V: TRBV7-3
J: TRBJ1-1
size: few
D: TRBD1

DNA: TGCGCCAGCCCGCCGGGGGGTAATACAGATACGCAGTATTTT
CDR3: CASPPGGNTDTQYF
V: TRBV5-1
J: TRBJ2-3
size: -
D: TRBD2

DNA: TGTGCCAGCAGCCCAAGGGGGACAGCCCCTTCTGAAGCTTTCTTT
CDR3: CASSPRGTAPSEAFF
V: TRBV7-9
J: TRBJ1-1
size: once
D: TRBD1

DNA: TGTGCCAGCAGCTTGTTTGTAGGACAGGGTTACGAGCAGTACTTC
CDR3: CASSLFVGQGYEQYF
V: TRBV5-4
J: TRBJ2-7
size: -
D: TRBD1

DNA: TGTGCCAGCAGCTTAGGTCGGGACAGGGGTCCGAACACTGAAGCTTTCTTT
CDR3: CASSLGRDRGPNTEAFF
V: TRBV7-9
J: TRBJ1-1
size: -
D: TRBD1

DNA: TGTGCCAGCAGCTTAGGGGCAGGGGTTAATCAGCCCCAGCATTTT
CDR3: CASSLGAGVNQPQHF
V: TRBV7-6
J: TRBJ1-5
size: -
D: -

DNA: TGTGCCAGCAGCTTCACAGGGACACAAGCATACAATGAGCAGTTCTTC
CDR3: CASSFTGTQAYNEQFF
V: TRBV5-6
J: TRBJ2-1
size: -
D: -

DNA: TGTGCCAGCAGCGTAGAAGGTCACAGGGGGACCGAGCAGTACTTC
CDR3: CASSVEGHRGTEQYF
V: TRBV9
J: TRBJ2-7
size: few
D: TRBD1

DNA: TGTGCCAGCAGTGCCCAGACAGGGAGTACCACTGAAGCTTTCTTT
CDR3: CASSAQTGSTTEAFF
V: TRBV25-1
J: TRBJ1-1
size: -
D: TRBD1

DNA: TGTGCCAGCAGCCGGGGGGGGCAAGAGACCCAGTACTTC
CDR3: CASSRGGQETQYF
V: TRBV7-2
J: TRBJ2-5
size: -
D: TRBD2

DNA: TGCGCCAGCAGCTTACAATCCCACTCCTACGAGCAGTACTTC
CDR3: CASSLQSHSYEQYF
V: TRBV5-1
J: TRBJ2-7
size: -
D: -

DNA: TGCGCCAGCAGCTTGGGGGCGGGCGATCAGCCCCAGCATTTT
CDR3: CASSLGAGDQPQHF
V: TRBV5-1
J: TRBJ1-5
size: -
D: -

DNA: TGTGCCAGCAGTCGTTCGGGACAGGGAGACTACGAGCAGTACTTC
CDR3: CASSRSGQGDYEQYF
V: TRBV5-4
J: TRBJ2-7
size: once
D: TRBD1

DNA: TGTGCCAGCAGCCAAGTCCCTACTAGCGGGGGGGCCGGGGAGCTGTTTTTT
CDR3: CASSQVPTSGGAGELFF
V: TRBV4-2
J: TRBJ2-2
size: -
D: TRBD2

DNA: TGTGCCAGCAGCTTAGGGGGGCTCGTGACAGGGAAGGTCGAGCAGTACTTC
CDR3: CASSLGGLVTGKVEQYF
V: TRBV7-2
J: TRBJ2-7
size: once
D: TRBD1

DNA: TGCGCCAGCAGCCAAGAGCGGGGGGGATGGGAGACCCAGTACTTC
CDR3: CASSQERGGWETQYF
V: TRBV4-3
J: TRBJ2-5
size: -
D: TRBD2

DNA: TGTGCCAGCTCACCACCGGGACAGGGACGCTACGAGCAGTACTTC
CDR3: CASSPPGQGRYEQYF
V: TRBV18
J: TRBJ2-7
size: -
D: TRBD1

DNA: TGTGCCAGCAGCTTAAGGGACATACAAAAGGGGACTGAAGCTTTCTTT
CDR3: CASSLRDIQKGTEAFF
V: TRBV7-9
J: TRBJ1-1
size: -
D: -

DNA: TGCGCCAGCAGTGGGAGGAGACGCCAGAGAAACAACGAGCAGTACTTC
CDR3: CASSGRRRQRNNEQYF
V: TRBV10-1
J: TRBJ2-7
size: -
D: -

DNA: TGCGCCAGCAGCCAAGCGGAACTAGCGGAATACAATGAGCAGTTCTTC
CDR3: CASSQAELAEYNEQFF
V: TRBV4-1
J: TRBJ2-1
size: -
D: TRBD2